This TCR beta chain originates from a study of T cell responses to AZD1222 COVID-19 vaccine (dated by TCRdb to the early 2020s). Some background on the complete study: A total of 230 to 250 trial participants underwent TCR sequencing, of whom around 200 received two doses of AZD1222 and some 26 received two doses of the MenACWY control vaccine. Trial participants were enrolled by age into subgroups of 18-55, 56-69 and 70-plus years, and approximately 150, 30 and 60 TCR-sequenced participants, respectively, were included in these subgroups.

The CDR3, cysteine through phenylalanine, is 14 amino acids long. Only the CDR3 part of the read is kept: 42 bases, read in frame from the first base. As encoded in the germline V gene, CDR1 is SNHLY while CDR2 is FYNNEI. The trim is 5 bases for V and 2 bases for J, with a gap of 12 bases between the germline ends. The time point label, as the study defines it: about 28 days (+/-7) after the second vaccine dose. Because spike-specific TCR depth and breadth did not differ between the two schedules, AZD1222 recipients who got a second dose at roughly 4 weeks were pooled with those who got a second dose at roughly 12 weeks. Vaccinee samples came from UK trials COV001 and COV002, including a single-blind randomized controlled phase 2/3 trial of AZD1222 (ChAdOx1 nCoV-19) in healthy adults. Trial participant PBMC samples were collected at day 0 and day 28 after the second dose for TCRbeta chain sequencing.

As to this clone: Its target antigen remains unknown. No quality values exist for individual bases; no much larger clone is one base distant.

The research as a whole found: Epitopes outside the regions mutated in the B.1.351 and B.1.1.7 variants were reportedly recognized by nearly half of the unique spike-specific TCRs. CD4 TCRs associated with the vaccine covered the entire spike protein, and the dominant responses were in regions 160-218 and 743-854. Spike-specific TCR breadth and depth rose significantly after two AZD1222 doses compared with day 0 and with MenACWY recipients. Participants were mostly white British and included more females than males, and it was suggested by the authors that clonal diversity may have been underestimated. Because no samples from the day 14 peak response were available, repertoires could be characterized only after the peak T cell response. Conclusions about previously exposed vaccinees were limited because only a handful of AZD1222 recipients were SARS-CoV-2 seropositive at baseline. In the small 56-69-year group, the increase in depth fell short of significance, most likely because of low power.

The CDR3 regions of human TCRbeta chains were subjected to immunosequencing. Per the original workflow: Repertoire TCRs were matched against a reference library of SARS-CoV-2-specific TCRs generated with the MIRA antigen-specificity platform. Breadth was defined as the fraction of unique TCRs that were SARS-CoV-2-associated. Depth was defined as the fraction of total T cells that were SARS-CoV-2-associated. Using the MIRA data, each spike-specific TCR was mapped to the spike region that the TCR reacts to and placed in a CD4 or CD8 class. Log10-transformed breadth and depth values were compared by one-way ANOVA with Sidak's multiple comparisons tests. The immuneACCESS repertoire file appears here via TCRdb, limited to in-frame rearrangements. These files lack a portion of the clones; in checked studies, under half of the deficit traces to unresolved V genes, and the cause of the others is not known. The DNA gave D and trimming, while V, J and clone size come from that table. This sample is represented by 150,000 to 250,000 clones; 91% of them were singletons. The top ten constitute nearly 3.5% of the sample.

Sequenced here: peripheral blood, sampled 28 days after the second AZD1222 dose. The clonotype comes from an adult who received the AZD1222 COVID-19 vaccine. This chain joins TRBV2 to TRBJ1-1; confidence is insufficient to name the D gene. The DNA is as follows: TGTGCCAGCAGTCCAATTGACGGTAACACTGAAGCTTTCTTT. Its protein product is CASSPIDGNTEAFF.